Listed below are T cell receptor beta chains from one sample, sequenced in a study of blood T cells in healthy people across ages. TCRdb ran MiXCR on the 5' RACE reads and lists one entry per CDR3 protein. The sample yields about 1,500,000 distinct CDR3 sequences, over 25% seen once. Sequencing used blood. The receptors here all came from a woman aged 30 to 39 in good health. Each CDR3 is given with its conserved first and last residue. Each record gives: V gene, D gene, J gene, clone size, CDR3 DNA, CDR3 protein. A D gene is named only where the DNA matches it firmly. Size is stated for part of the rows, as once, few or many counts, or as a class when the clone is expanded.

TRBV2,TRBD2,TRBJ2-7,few,TGTGCCAGCAGTGAACCACTCATTGGGACTAGCGGTGAGCAGTACTTC,CASSEPLIGTSGEQYF
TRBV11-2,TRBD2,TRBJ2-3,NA,TGTGCCAGCCGCCCCCTACTAGCGGGAGGGCCAGATACGCAGTATTTT,CASRPLLAGGPDTQYF
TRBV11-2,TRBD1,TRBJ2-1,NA,TGTGCCAGCAGCTCCCCCCGTCGACAGGGGCTAAAGTTCTTC,CASSSPRRQGLKFF
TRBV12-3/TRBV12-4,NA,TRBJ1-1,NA,TGTGCCAGCAGTTTTCGAGGACAGAACACTGAAGCTTTCTTT,CASSFRGQNTEAFF
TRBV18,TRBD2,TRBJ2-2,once,TGTGCCAGCTCCCCTCGGACTAGCTCGAACACCGGGGAGCTGTTTTTT,CASSPRTSSNTGELFF
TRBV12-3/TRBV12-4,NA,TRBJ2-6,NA,TGTGCCAGCAGATTAACAGGGTCTGGGGCCAACGTCCTGACTTTC,CASRLTGSGANVLTF
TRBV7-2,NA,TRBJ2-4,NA,TGTGCCAGCAGCCTTCAAGGGGACATTCAGTACTTC,CASSLQGDIQYF
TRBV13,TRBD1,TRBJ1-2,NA,TGTGCCAGCAGCTTAGTAACCGGGACAGTGGTTGATGGCTACACCTTC,CASSLVTGTVVDGYTF
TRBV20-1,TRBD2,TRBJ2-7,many,TGCAGTGCTACCACTCAGAGGAGAAGCGGGAGCGCTTACGAGCAGTACTTC,CSATTQRRSGSAYEQYF
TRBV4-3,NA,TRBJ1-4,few,TGCGCCAGCAGCCAAGTTTGGGTTAATGAAAAACTGTTTTTT,CASSQVWVNEKLFF
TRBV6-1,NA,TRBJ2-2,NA,TGTGCCAGCAGCCTCGGAGGGGGAGCCAGGGGAACCGGGGAGCTGTTTTTT,CASSLGGGARGTGELFF
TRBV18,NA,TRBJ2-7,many,TGTGCCAGCTCACCAACGAGGGGGTCCTACGAGCAGTACTTC,CASSPTRGSYEQYF
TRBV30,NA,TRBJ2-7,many,TGTGCCTGGAGTGTCTCTTACGAGCAGTACTTC,CAWSVSYEQYF
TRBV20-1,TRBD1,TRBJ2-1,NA,TGCAGTGCCACCAGGGGACAGGGGTTGAGTAATGAGCAGTTCTTC,CSATRGQGLSNEQFF
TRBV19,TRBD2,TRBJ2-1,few,TGTGCCAGTAGTCCCTCACCGGGACTAGCGGGAGAAAATGAGCAGTTCTTC,CASSPSPGLAGENEQFF
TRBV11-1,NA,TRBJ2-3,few,TGTGCCAGCAGCCCCGGACCAGCAGAGACGCAGTATTTT,CASSPGPAETQYF
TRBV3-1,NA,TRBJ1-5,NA,TGTGCCAGCAGCCAAGACAGGTGGGCGCCCCAGCATTTT,CASSQDRWAPQHF
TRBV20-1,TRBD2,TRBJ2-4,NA,TGCAGTGCTAGCGGACGAGCGGGAGAAAAAAACATTCAGTACTTC,CSASGRAGEKNIQYF
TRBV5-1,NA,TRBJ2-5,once,TGCGCCATCCGAGATGGGGTAGAGCAGTACTTC,CAIRDGVEQYF
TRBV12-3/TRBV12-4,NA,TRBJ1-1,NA,TGTGCCAGCAGTTTATCGGGGGTCTTAGAAGCTTTCTTT,CASSLSGVLEAFF
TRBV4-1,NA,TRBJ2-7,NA,TGCACCAGCAGCACGAGTGGGGCCTACGAGCAGTACTTC,CTSSTSGAYEQYF
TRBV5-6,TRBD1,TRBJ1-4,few,TGTGCCAGCAGCGCCCGGACAGGCGGAGATGAAAAACTGTTTTTT,CASSARTGGDEKLFF
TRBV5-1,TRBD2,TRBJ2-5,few,TGCGCCAGCAGCTTGCTAGCGGCATCCCAAGAGACCCAGTACTTC,CASSLLAASQETQYF
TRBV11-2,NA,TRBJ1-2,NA,TGTGCCAGCAGCTTAGATCCGGGTGGCTACACCTTC,CASSLDPGGYTF
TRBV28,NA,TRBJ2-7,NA,TGTGCCAGCCTTTCGTCGTGCTACGAGCAGTACTTC,CASLSSCYEQYF
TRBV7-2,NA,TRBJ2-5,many,TGTGCCAGCAGCTTATCAGGGCAGACCCAAGAGACCCAGTACTTC,CASSLSGQTQETQYF
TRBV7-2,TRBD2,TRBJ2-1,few,TGTGCCAGCAGCACCAGCGGGGAAAATGAGCAGTTCTTC,CASSTSGENEQFF
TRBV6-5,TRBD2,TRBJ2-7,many,TGTGCCAGCAGGTCCCGGGGGGGTCCGTACGAGCAGTACTTC,CASRSRGGPYEQYF
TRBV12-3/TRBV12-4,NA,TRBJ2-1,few,TGTGCCAGCAGTTATTATTGGGGGGAGAGCTCCTACAATGAGCAGTTCTTC,CASSYYWGESSYNEQFF
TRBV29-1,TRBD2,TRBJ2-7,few,TGCAGCGTGGGGACTACGGAGCAGTACTTC,CSVGTTEQYF
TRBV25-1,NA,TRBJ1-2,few,TGTGCCAGCAGTGAATACTCCGAGGCTAACTATGGCTACACCTTC,CASSEYSEANYGYTF
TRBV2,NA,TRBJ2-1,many,TGTGCCAGCAGTGAGCAGGGTTACAATGAGCAGTTCTTC,CASSEQGYNEQFF
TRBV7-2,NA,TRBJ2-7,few,TGTGCCAGCAGCCCGGGGACCGGGACCGCATACGAGCAGTACTTC,CASSPGTGTAYEQYF
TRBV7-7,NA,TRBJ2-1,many,TGTGCCAGCAGCGCCAGGGCAAAGAATGAGCAGTTCTTC,CASSARAKNEQFF
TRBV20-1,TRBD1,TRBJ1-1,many,TGCAGTGCAAAGACGAACAGGGGGACGAACACTGAAGCTTTCTTT,CSAKTNRGTNTEAFF
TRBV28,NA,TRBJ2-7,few,TGTGCCAGCAGTTTAAGTGGCGGTGACGGGCAGTACTTC,CASSLSGGDGQYF
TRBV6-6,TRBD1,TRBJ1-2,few,TGTGCCAGCAGTTGGGAAGGGACAGACACCTTC,CASSWEGTDTF
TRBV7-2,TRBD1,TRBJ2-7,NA,TGTGCCAGCCGTGGGGACAGGTTCTACGAGCAGTACTTC,CASRGDRFYEQYF
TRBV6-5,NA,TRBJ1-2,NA,TGTGCCTGCAGTTACTCGAAAGGGGTTCAGTATGGCTACACCTTC,CACSYSKGVQYGYTF
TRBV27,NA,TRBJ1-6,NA,TGTGCCAGCAGTCCCTCGGGACGGTTTAATTCACCCCTCCACTTT,CASSPSGRFNSPLHF
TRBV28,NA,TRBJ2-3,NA,TGTGCCAGCAGTGGCCCTGGACAGGGGTTAGCGGGGGGTCATTTTCGTACGCAGTATTTT,CASSGPGQGLAGGHFRTQYF
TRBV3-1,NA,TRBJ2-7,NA,TGTGCCAGCAGCCTCACCCGGGACAAAGAGCAGTACTTC,CASSLTRDKEQYF
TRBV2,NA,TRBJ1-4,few,TGTGCCAGCAGTGTGCAGGGGAGAGAAAAACTGTTTTTT,CASSVQGREKLFF
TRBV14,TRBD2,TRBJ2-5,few,TGTGCCAGCAGCCAAGGAGGAAGCGGGACGATAACGACCCAGTACTTC,CASSQGGSGTITTQYF
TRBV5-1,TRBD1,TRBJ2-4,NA,TGCGCCAGCAGCCGGGACAGGGAGAAGCAGTACTTC,CASSRDREKQYF
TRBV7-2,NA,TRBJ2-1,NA,TGTGTCAGCAGAGGGACCCATCCATACAATGAGCAGTTCTTC,CVSRGTHPYNEQFF
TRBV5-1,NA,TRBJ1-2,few,TGCGCCAGCAGCCCCGCGGATAGCATTGGCTACACCTTC,CASSPADSIGYTF
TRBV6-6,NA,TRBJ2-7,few,TGTGCCAGCAGTTATGTGCCACGATACGAGCAGTACTTC,CASSYVPRYEQYF
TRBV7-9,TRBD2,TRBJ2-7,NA,TGTGCCAGCAGCCCTAGCGGGAGTGCGGGAGAGCAGTACTTC,CASSPSGSAGEQYF
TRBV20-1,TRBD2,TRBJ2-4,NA,TGCAGTGCTAGATTCCAAACTAGCGGTCGGTACATTCAGTACTTC,CSARFQTSGRYIQYF
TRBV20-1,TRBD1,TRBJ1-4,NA,TGCAGTGCCAGGGGGCCTTCGGATGAAAAACTGTTTTTT,CSARGPSDEKLFF
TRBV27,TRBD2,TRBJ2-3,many,TGTGCCAGCAGTTTAGGGCGTGGACTAGCGGGGGGGCTTAGCACAGATACGCAGTATTTT,CASSLGRGLAGGLSTDTQYF